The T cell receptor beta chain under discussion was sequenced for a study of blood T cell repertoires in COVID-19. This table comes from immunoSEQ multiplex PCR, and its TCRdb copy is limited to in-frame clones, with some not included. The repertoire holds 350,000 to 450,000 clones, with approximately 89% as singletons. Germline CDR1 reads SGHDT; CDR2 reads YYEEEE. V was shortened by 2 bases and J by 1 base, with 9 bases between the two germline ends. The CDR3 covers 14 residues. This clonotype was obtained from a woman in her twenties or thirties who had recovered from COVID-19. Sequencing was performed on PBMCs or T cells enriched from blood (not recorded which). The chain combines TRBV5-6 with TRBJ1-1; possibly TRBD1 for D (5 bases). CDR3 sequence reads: CASSLVTENTEAFF. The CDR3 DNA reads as TGTGCCAGCAGCTTAGTGACAGAGAACACTGAAGCTTTCTTT.